This T cell receptor (beta chain) originates from a study of control samples from healthy donors and cancer patients. TCRdb's copy holds only in-frame clones and misses some; the assay was immunoSEQ multiplex PCR. The top ten hold 2.4% of the sample, which has some 57,000 clones, 85% to 95% seen once. Germline CDR1 and CDR2: SGDLS and YYNGEE. This CDR3 has 13 amino acids. The V end lost 0 bases, the J end lost 6 bases, and 8 bases lay between the germline ends. This chain connects TRBV9 to TRBJ2-3; possibly TRBD1 or TRBD2 for D (6 bases each). The receptor was isolated from a man aged 30 to 39 in good health. Sequencing was done on a sample of blood. The CDR3: CASSVGGADTQYF. For the CDR3, the DNA is TGTGCCAGCAGCGTAGGGGGGGCGGATACGCAGTATTTT.